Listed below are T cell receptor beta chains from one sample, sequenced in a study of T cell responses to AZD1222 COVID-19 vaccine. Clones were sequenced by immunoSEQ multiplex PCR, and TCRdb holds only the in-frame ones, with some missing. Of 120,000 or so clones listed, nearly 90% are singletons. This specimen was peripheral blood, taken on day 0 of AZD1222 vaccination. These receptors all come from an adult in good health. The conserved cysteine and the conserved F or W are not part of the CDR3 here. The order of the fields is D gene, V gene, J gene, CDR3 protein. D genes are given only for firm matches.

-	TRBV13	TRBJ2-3	ASSFGGPTDTQY
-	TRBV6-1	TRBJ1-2	ASSEVYGKTGGYT
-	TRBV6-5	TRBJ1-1	ASSYAGTEAF
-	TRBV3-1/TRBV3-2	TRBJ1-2	ASSPFGQGDYGYT
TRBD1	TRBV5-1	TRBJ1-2	ASSLAVGGNGYT
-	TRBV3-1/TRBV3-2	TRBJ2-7	ASSQLTGKGYEQY
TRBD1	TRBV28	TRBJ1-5	ASHDRVGNQPQH
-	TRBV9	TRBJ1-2	ASSVAVWGKGYGYT
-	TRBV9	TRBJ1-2	ASSPTGTIYGYT
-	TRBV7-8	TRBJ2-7	ASSHGNGAYEQY
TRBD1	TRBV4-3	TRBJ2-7	ASSPRKQGAFEQY
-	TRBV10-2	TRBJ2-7	ATNPLGSQYEQY
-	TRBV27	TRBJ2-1	ASRPGRVSNEQF
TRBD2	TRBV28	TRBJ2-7	ASSNGTSGRVGYEQY
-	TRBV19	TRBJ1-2	ASSIDPWDGEWDGYT
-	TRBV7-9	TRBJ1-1	ASSFRSWSGPRRAF
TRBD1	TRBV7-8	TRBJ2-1	ASSSQGAVQNEQF
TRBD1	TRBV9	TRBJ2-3	ASRRGQGKVDTQY
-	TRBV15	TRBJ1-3	ATSRDIPSGNTIY
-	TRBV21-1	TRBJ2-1	ASSMLAGTYNEQF
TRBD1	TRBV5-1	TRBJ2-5	ASSSNARTGETQY
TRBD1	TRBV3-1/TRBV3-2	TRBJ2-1	ASSQTRQGAADNEQF
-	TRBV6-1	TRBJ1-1	ASSENRNTEAF
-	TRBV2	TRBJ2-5	ASKLLGRRETQY
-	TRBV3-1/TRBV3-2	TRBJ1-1	ASSQYGGGGGNTEAF